This T cell receptor (beta chain) was sequenced for a study of blood T cell repertoires in COVID-19. Overall study: Italy, Spain and the United States were the sources of the convalescent and acute COVID-19 samples. The cDNA or gDNA used as material had been derived from T cells, B-cell-depleted T cells, or PBMCs.

This CDR3 has 15 amino acids. Deletions cut 2 bases from V and 0 bases from J, with 9 bases between. Germline values: CDR1 SGHTA, CDR2 FQGNSA. Original analysis: The assay estimated nucleated cells by amplifying reference gene primers. Assay used: immunoSEQ multiplex PCR; TCRdb lists only in-frame clones, some missing. V and J calls and clone size are as listed in that table; D and trimming were resolved from the DNA. Found here are some 390,000 clones, roughly 86% of them singletons; the top ten hold roughly 3.1%. Sequenced material: peripheral blood. J is TRBJ2-3 and V is TRBV7-2; tentative D call: TRBD2 (5 bases). The TCR comes from a human donor in a cohort sampled during active COVID-19. The CDR3 region has the DNA TGTGCCAGCAGCTTATTGCGGGCTAGCACAGATACGCAGTATTTT. This sequence encodes CASSLLRASTDTQYF. Complete variable domain (other parts from reference TRBV7-2 and TRBJ2-3): GAGVSQSPSNKVTEKGKDVELRCDPISGHTALYWYRQSLGQGLEFLIYFQGNSAPDKSGLPSDRFSAERTGGSVSTLTIQRTQQEDSAVYLCASSLLRASTDTQYFGPGTRLTVL.